This T cell receptor (beta chain) is drawn from a study of T cells in Graves' hyperthyroidism and ophthalmopathy. TCR beta CDR3 regions were amplified from RNA transcripts. A first-round RT-PCR of the TCR CDR3 used the HTBI primer set. TCRdb ran MiXCR on the multiplex PCR reads and lists one entry per CDR3 protein. Found here are 800,000 or so distinct CDR3 sequences, over 35% of them singletons; the top ten hold 7.5% to 9.5%. The sequence was collected from a man between 18 and 29 years old with Graves' hyperthyroidism. Sequences were obtained from blood.

The DNA for the CDR3 is TGTGCCAGCAGCCCAGGCTCTACTAGCGGCTACGAGCAGTACTTC. Protein: CASSPGSTSGYEQYF. The chain links TRBV7-9 to TRBJ2-7; TRBD2 aligns across 8 bases. CDR1 SEHNR and CDR2 FQNEAQ come from the germline V gene (reference sequence). The ends lost 5 bases at V and 3 bases at J; junction bases unmatched: 9. This CDR3 spans 15 amino acids.